These T cell receptor beta chains were read from a single sample in a study of blood T cell repertoires in COVID-19. TCRdb's table, derived via immunoSEQ multiplex PCR, lists solely in-frame clones and lacks some. Of 140,000 or so clones listed, approximately 89% are singletons. The sequenced sample was peripheral blood. These receptor sequences come from a human donor in a cohort sampled during active COVID-19. Both conserved end residues are trimmed from each CDR3. A D gene is named only where the DNA matches it firmly. A clone size is listed for some rows: how often the clone was seen (once, few, many), or a class if it is expanded.

V gene	D gene	J gene	CDR3 length	clone size	CDR3 protein
TRBV7-3	TRBD1	TRBJ1-2	13	-	ASSPTTGSMYGYT
TRBV28	TRBD1	TRBJ1-4	14	-	ASSFSEQGGREKLF
TRBV6-4	TRBD1	TRBJ1-4	11	-	ASRQGANEKLF
TRBV2	TRBD2	TRBJ2-3	15	-	ASSGPRLAGNTDTQY
TRBV7-9	TRBD2	TRBJ2-5	13	-	ASTSASGGTETQY
TRBV7-7	-	TRBJ2-5	12	-	ASSLGVAGETQY
TRBV10-2	TRBD1	TRBJ1-5	14	-	ASSGGQGASNQPQH
TRBV7-3	-	TRBJ1-1	11	-	ASSLADNTEAF
TRBV5-1	-	TRBJ2-5	16	-	ASSFTPGRPEVEETQY
TRBV5-1	-	TRBJ2-7	12	-	ASTPRGLDYEQY
TRBV6-2/TRBV6-3	-	TRBJ1-1	12	-	ASSYLGGNTEAF
TRBV7-3	-	TRBJ2-2	13	-	ASSPLVGNTGELF
TRBV5-1	TRBD1	TRBJ1-2	13	-	ASSLGGTGSYGYT
TRBV5-6	-	TRBJ2-5	13	-	ASSLGDSVRETQY
TRBV11-2	-	TRBJ1-3	12	-	ASSPGLSGNTIY
TRBV13	-	TRBJ2-7	10	few	ASSSPGYEQY
TRBV19	-	TRBJ1-3	11	-	ASSARVGNTIY
TRBV6-5	TRBD1	TRBJ1-6	12	-	ASSLRQGGSPLH
TRBV19	-	TRBJ2-5	14	-	ASSIGGQPGGETQY
TRBV12-3/TRBV12-4	-	TRBJ1-6	10	-	ASSFWGLSLH
TRBV7-3	TRBD1	TRBJ2-3	13	-	ASTDNRGPGDTQY
TRBV11-2	-	TRBJ2-7	14	-	ASSPIGYREVYEQY
TRBV15	TRBD1	TRBJ2-1	13	once	ATSRERDREYEQF
TRBV27	-	TRBJ1-5	11	-	ASSLVPEEAQH
TRBV5-5	-	TRBJ1-1	14	once	ASSPWRELGGTEAF
TRBV10-3	TRBD2	TRBJ2-7	14	-	AISESSGGRRYEQY
TRBV21-1	-	TRBJ2-7	15	-	ASSKVGQGRTYYEQY
TRBV12-3/TRBV12-4	TRBD1	TRBJ1-2	11	-	ASSNPGGSGYT
TRBV7-2	TRBD2	TRBJ2-1	13	-	ASSSGTSGGNEQF
TRBV3-1/TRBV3-2	TRBD2	TRBJ2-7	16	once	ASSQYLPVAGARSEQY
TRBV3-1/TRBV3-2	-	TRBJ2-7	11	-	ASSQGAEYEQY
TRBV3-1/TRBV3-2	-	TRBJ2-7	12	-	ASSQGVASYEQY
TRBV7-2	-	TRBJ1-1	10	-	ASSPQGTEAF
TRBV4-1	TRBD1	TRBJ2-4	13	few	ASSRVTGGANIQY
TRBV7-3	-	TRBJ2-1	11	-	ASGGGDYNEQF
TRBV7-3	TRBD2	TRBJ2-1	14	-	ASSPRSSGGANEQF
TRBV4-2	TRBD1	TRBJ2-1	11	-	ASSQGQGDEQF
TRBV7-9	TRBD1	TRBJ1-2	12	-	ASRPGQGNYGYT
TRBV7-9	-	TRBJ2-1	14	-	ASSLVTGESYNEQF
TRBV11-2	-	TRBJ2-1	12	-	ASSLDGGLDEQF
TRBV9	TRBD2	TRBJ2-1	13	-	ASSVTGTSYNEQF
TRBV5-5	-	TRBJ2-2	11	-	ASSLVGAGELF
TRBV5-1	TRBD2	TRBJ2-1	14	-	ASSRTSGGDYNEQF
TRBV3-1/TRBV3-2	-	TRBJ2-7	11	-	ASSQGSSYEQY
TRBV2	-	TRBJ1-2	13	-	ASSDKSGTSYGYT
TRBV20-1	-	TRBJ1-1	9	-	SARGGTEAF
TRBV4-2	-	TRBJ1-4	13	-	ASSPAGATNEKLF
TRBV12-3/TRBV12-4	-	TRBJ1-6	11	-	ASTTVSLSPLH
TRBV6-1	TRBD1	TRBJ2-3	13	-	ASSDPGQAFDTQY
TRBV9	-	TRBJ2-5	15	once	ASSVGAAGDYQETQY
TRBV11-1	-	TRBJ1-2	12	-	ASSLLGQNYGYT
TRBV20-1	-	TRBJ2-7	15	-	SASDRDRGGGTYEQY
TRBV11-2	-	TRBJ2-7	14	-	ASSLESGAGVYEQY
TRBV27	TRBD2	TRBJ2-2	14	-	ASSPGLGRRTGELF
TRBV11-2	-	TRBJ2-3	13	-	ASSPLDGSTDTQY